The text below deals with one T cell receptor (beta chain). Its specificity is not known. The data are from a study of CD8+ T cells in alopecia areata. Study-wide background: A regimen of oral tofacitinib, 5 to 10 mg twice daily, was given to treated patients.

As to treatment: oral pan-JAK inhibitor, 5-10 mg twice daily. Cell sorting on a FACSAria was used to separate CD4+ and CD8+ T cells from the PBMCs. General observations from the study: Tofacitinib significantly reduced both scalp clonality and expanded CD8+ clones among the top 100.

As the sequencing template, cDNA was produced by extracting RNA and reverse transcribing it. Measured with immunoSEQ multiplex PCR; TCRdb has only the in-frame clones, and not every one. The data contain roughly 170,000 clones, under 60% of them singletons. This material consisted of CD8+ T cells sorted from blood, taken at week 24, from a patient treated with tofacitinib. The sequence was obtained from a human donor with alopecia areata.

The CDR3 spells CAWSLAGGPPDTQYF. The CDR3 DNA sequence: TGTGCCTGGAGTCTAGCGGGGGGGCCCCCAGATACGCAGTATTTT. This rearrangement joins TRBV30 to TRBJ2-3; 12 nucleotides agree with TRBD2. V dropped 2 bases and J dropped 4; count of bases not matched to a gene: 4. Germline V gives CDR1 GTSNPN, CDR2 SVGIG (reference sequence). The CDR3 totals 15 residues. The variable domain in full, completed from reference TRBV30 and TRBJ2-3, reads SQTIHQWPATLVQPVGSPLSLECTVEGTSNPNLYWYRQAAGRGLQLLFYSVGIGQISSEVPQNLSASRPQDRQFILSSKKLLLSDSGFYLCAWSLAGGPPDTQYFGPGTRLTVL.